This T cell receptor (beta chain) was recorded in a study of regulatory T cells in long-lasting Graves disease. This clonotype was found many times. Indicated time point: newly diagnosed GD, antithyroid drugs for less than 3 months. From RNA extracted from PBMCs, the TCR library was made. Diagnosis followed American Thyroid Association guidelines for Graves' disease. Arm-PCR with iRepertoire HTBI primers amplified the CDR3 regions for these TCR beta libraries. Original handling: Gene usage covered some 60 TRBV and more than 13 TRBJ segments. TCRdb independently ran MiXCR on the multiplex PCR reads; one entry per CDR3 protein. The V and J calls follow TCRdb's processing rather than the paper's. The table has roughly 560,000 distinct CDR3 sequences, 16% seen once; the top ten hold roughly 25%. Germline-derived CDR1 and CDR2 are MNHNS and SASEGT. V dropped 7 bases and J dropped 3 bases, with 17 bases sitting between them. The CDR3 runs 15 residues.

These same records also appear under a second study, on T cells in Graves' hyperthyroidism and ophthalmopathy.

The specimen was peripheral blood mononuclear cells (PBMCs), collected at new diagnosis, from a patient treated with antithyroid drugs. The TCR was taken from a woman aged 40-65 years with Graves disease. The chain combines TRBV6-1 with TRBJ2-3; D unresolved. The DNA for the CDR3 is TGTGCCAGCAAAGCTTATCATAGTGGGACAGATACGCAGTATTTT. This sequence encodes CASKAYHSGTDTQYF.